This entry lists 27 T cell receptor beta chains sequenced from one sample in a study of beta chain features in type 1 diabetes. Study results and caveats: Among patients with Type 1 diabetes, TCRB CDR3s were moderately but significantly shorter in every one of the four CD4+ subsets.

These receptors have no known antigen. Investigators reverse transcribed all isolated RNA, so they sequenced expressed TCRB transcripts. TCRdb keeps only in-frame clones here, not all; method: immunoSEQ multiplex PCR. Of under 300,000 clones in the sample, approximately 15% are singletons; the top ten hold 0.015% to 0.02%. Sequencing used naive CD4+ T cells from blood. These receptors were obtained from a man aged 25-40 years with type 1 diabetes.

This clone was found a few times. CDR3 coding DNA: TGTGCCAGCAGTTTCGACAGGGGAAGTTACGAGCAGTACTTC. This encodes CASSFDRGSYEQYF. The chain carries TRBV2 and TRBJ2-7, with TRBD1 matching over 8 bases. Germline CDR1 SNHLY, CDR2 FYNNEI. This CDR3 comprises 14 residues. Trimming at V came to 5 bases and at J to 4 bases, leaving 7 bases not matched to a gene.

CDR3 in amino acids: CASSLNGPSEDEKLFF. Here the CDR3 DNA reads TGTGCCAGCAGCTTAAACGGCCCCTCCGAGGATGAAAAACTGTTTTTT. The chain carries TRBV7-9 and TRBJ1-4; D call uncertain. This CDR3 has 16 amino acids. V dropped 2 bases and J dropped 6 bases, with 16 bases sitting between them. Germline loops: CDR1 SEHNR, CDR2 FQNEAQ (reference sequence).

The J gene is TRBJ2-3, the V gene TRBV2; 8 nucleotides line up with TRBD2. This CDR3 contains 15 residues. The junction had 5 bases not matched to a gene; V was cut back by 6 bases and J by 0 bases. Per the germline V gene, CDR1 is SNHLY and CDR2 is FYNNEI. CDR3 residues: CASRLLAASTDTQYF. Here the CDR3 DNA reads TGTGCCAGCAGGCTACTAGCGGCTAGCACAGATACGCAGTATTTT.

This chain uses TRBV12-5 with TRBJ2-7, with TRBD2 matching over 9 bases. Germline V gives CDR1 LGHNT, CDR2 FRNRAP. CDR3 size: 13 residues. Trimming removed 6 bases from V and 4 bases from J; junction bases left unmatched: 4. CDR3 loop: CASGDSGRYEQYF. DNA for the CDR3: TGTGCTAGTGGCGACAGCGGGAGGTACGAGCAGTACTTC.

This clone was counted only a few times. The genes are TRBV9 and TRBJ2-3; a possible D gene is TRBD1 (5 bases). The V gene lost 0 bases and the J gene lost 8 bases, with 16 bases spanning the gap. The CDR3 spans 15 residues. Germline CDR1 and CDR2: SGDLS and YYNGEE. In DNA, the CDR3 is TGTGCCAGCAGCGTAGGAGTGGGGCCCCCGGGTACGCAGTATTTT. It is translated as CASSVGVGPPGTQYF.

The rearrangement joins TRBV30 to TRBJ2-5; 9 nucleotides line up with TRBD2. This CDR3 spans 15 amino acids. CDR1 and CDR2 from the germline V gene are GTSNPN and SVGIG (reference sequence). V lost 1 base and J lost 2; bases outside the gene matches: 5. In DNA form, the CDR3 reads TGTGCCTGGAGTGGAAGCGGGGGGTTTCAAGAGACCCAGTACTTC. Translated, it gives CAWSGSGGFQETQYF. The variable domain in full, with the rest retrieved from reference TRBV30 and TRBJ2-5, is SQTIHQWPATLVQPVGSPLSLECTVEGTSNPNLYWYRQAAGRGLQLLFYSVGIGQISSEVPQNLSASRPQDRQFILSSKKLLLSDSGFYLCAWSGSGGFQETQYFGPGTRLLVL.

This clone was seen a handful of times. The J gene is TRBJ1-1, the V gene TRBV5-1; TRBD1 might be the D (6 bases). Germline V gene data show CDR1 as SGHRS and CDR2 as YFSETQ. V dropped 0 bases and J dropped 6 bases, with 15 bases sitting between them. This CDR3 spans 15 amino acids. CDR3 protein: CASSLAVQGPSEAFF. The CDR3 DNA follows: TGCGCCAGCAGCTTGGCCGTACAGGGTCCGTCTGAAGCTTTCTTT.

This clone was seen a few times. This chain joins TRBV5-1 and TRBJ2-7; perhaps TRBD1 as D (6 bases). Germline V CDR1 and CDR2: SGHRS, YFSETQ. This CDR3 is built from 13 residues. Trimming took 3 bases from V and 6 from J, leaving 13 bases between them. The CDR3 nucleotides are TGCGCCAGCAGCTCAGGGGTTGGAGGCGAGCAGTACTTC. Translating it yields CASSSGVGGEQYF. Full variable domain (rest looked up from reference TRBV5-1 and TRBJ2-7): KAGVTQTPRYLIKTRGQQVTLSCSPISGHRSVSWYQQTPGQGLQFLFEYFSETQRNKGNFPGRFSGRQFSNSRSEMNVSTLELGDSALYLCASSSGVGGEQYFGPGTRLTVT.

The chain couples TRBV27 to TRBJ2-3; 14 nucleotides align to TRBD2. This CDR3 is 16 amino acids long. CDR1 is MNHEY, CDR2 SMNVEV, per germline (reference sequence). V dropped 5 bases and J dropped 3; count of bases not matched to a gene: 4. The CDR3 loop reads CASSPGLAGETDTQYF. CDR3 bases: TGTGCCAGCAGTCCGGGACTAGCGGGAGAGACAGATACGCAGTATTTT.

The chain couples TRBV4-1 to TRBJ1-5; 7 positions agree with TRBD1. The J segment lost 3 bases and the V segment lost 4 bases, leaving 6 bases of the junction unmatched. This CDR3 comprises 15 residues. The germline V gene encodes CDR1 MGHRA and CDR2 YSYEKL. DNA of the CDR3: TGCGCCAGCAGCCGCCTCGGGACAGCCAATCAGCCCCAGCATTTT. It specifies CASSRLGTANQPQHF.

This clone occurred a few times. The rearrangement uses TRBV4-2 and TRBJ1-1; D unclear. The CDR3 extends over 12 amino acids. The ends were cut back, 6 bases at V and 1 base at J, with 6 bases in the middle. Germline V gene lookup returns CDR1 LGHNA and CDR2 YNFKEQ. DNA of the CDR3: TGTGCCAGCAGTACAGAGAACACTGAAGCTTTCTTT. It specifies CASSTENTEAFF.

Only a few counts were recorded for this clone. The J gene is TRBJ2-3, the V gene TRBV29-1; 10 bases agree with TRBD2. The CDR3 covers 14 residues. V shed 5 bases, J shed 1 base, and the junction held 3 bases outside the gene matches. Germline values: CDR1 SQVTM, CDR2 ANQGSEA. The CDR3 reads CSVLGLAGTDTQYF. CDR3 nucleotide sequence: TGCAGCGTTCTTGGACTAGCGGGCACAGATACGCAGTATTTT.

In this sample, this clone turned up a few times. This chain connects TRBV9 to TRBJ2-5; D remains unclear. The CDR3 length is 14 residues. From germline, CDR1 is SGDLS and CDR2 YYNGEE. V was clipped by 0 bases and J by 2 bases, with 8 bases between them. DNA for the CDR3: TGTGCCAGCAGCGTAGAAGACGGGCAAGAGACCCAGTACTTC. It specifies CASSVEDGQETQYF.

This clone was detected a few times. The chain joins TRBV30 to TRBJ2-7, with 10 bases that match TRBD2. In germline, CDR1 is GTSNPN, CDR2 SVGIG (reference sequence). The CDR3 totals 15 residues. The V gene end was trimmed by 5 bases and the J gene end by 4 bases; junction bases not matched to a gene: 11. CDR3 amino acids: CAWGRAGGPIYEQYF. The CDR3 DNA is TGTGCCTGGGGCCGAGCGGGAGGGCCAATATACGAGCAGTACTTC. Full variable domain (remainder filled in from reference TRBV30 and TRBJ2-7): SQTIHQWPATLVQPVGSPLSLECTVEGTSNPNLYWYRQAAGRGLQLLFYSVGIGQISSEVPQNLSASRPQDRQFILSSKKLLLSDSGFYLCAWGRAGGPIYEQYFGPGTRLTVT.

This clone was observed a few times. The chain uses TRBV18 and TRBJ2-2; 7 positions match TRBD2. Germline CDR1 and CDR2: KGHSH and LQKENI. V lost 3 bases, J lost 5 bases, and 0 bases stayed unmatched. The CDR3 is made up of 13 amino acids. DNA for the CDR3: TGTGCCAGCTCACCGCGGGGGACCGGGGAGCTGTTTTTT. Residues: CASSPRGTGELFF.

This clone was counted only a few times. The V gene is TRBV19, the J gene TRBJ2-5, with TRBD1 as a possible D gene (6 bases). The CDR3 contains 15 residues. Trimming took off 2 bases at V and 1 base at J, with 11 bases between the two ends. Germline CDR1 is LNHDA and CDR2 is SQIVND (reference sequence). The CDR3 spells CASSIRRQVQETQYF. The CDR3 DNA reads TGTGCCAGTAGTATAAGGAGACAGGTCCAAGAGACCCAGTACTTC. Using reference TRBV19 and TRBJ2-5 for the parts outside the CDR3, the full variable domain is DGGITQSPKYLFRKEGQNVTLSCEQNLNHDAMYWYRQDPGQGLRLIYYSQIVNDFQKGDIAEGYSVSREKKESFPLTVTSAQKNPTAFYLCASSIRRQVQETQYFGPGTRLLVL.

This clone was found a few times. This chain uses TRBV9 with TRBJ2-5, with D unresolved. V lost 2 bases and J 1 base, leaving 6 bases between the germline ends. The CDR3 length is 13 residues. CDR1 is SGDLS and CDR2 is YYNGEE in the germline V gene. CDR3 nucleotides: TGTGCCAGCAGCGTCAACAGCCAAGAGACCCAGTACTTC. Its translation: CASSVNSQETQYF.

This chain links TRBV5-5 with TRBJ2-1, with TRBD2 matching over 12 bases. Germline V lookup: CDR1 SGHKS, CDR2 YYEKEE (reference sequence). V dropped 0 bases and J dropped 14; count of bases not matched to a gene: 9. The CDR3 is 15 amino acids. Here the CDR3 DNA reads TGTGCCAGCAGCTTGGGGCTAGCGGGAGGGCCAAAGGAGTTCTTC. Encoded protein: CASSLGLAGGPKEFF.

This clone was seen more than once but under ten times. The rearrangement links TRBV18 to TRBJ2-1; 10 bases map to TRBD2. With 5 bases clipped from V and 3 bases from J, the junction kept 4 bases outside the gene matches. The CDR3 covers 15 residues. Germline V CDR1 and CDR2: KGHSH, LQKENI. CDR3: CASSSGLADYNEQFF. The CDR3 coding sequence is TGTGCCAGCTCATCCGGACTAGCGGACTACAATGAGCAGTTCTTC.

This clone was seen a few times. This chain uses TRBV29-1 with TRBJ2-3; D gene ambiguous. CDR1 is SQVTM and CDR2 is ANQGSEA in the germline V gene. V gave up 7 bases and J gave up 1 base, with 9 bases separating them. This CDR3 spans 12 amino acids. The CDR3 sequence is CSAVHRTDTQYF. For the CDR3, the DNA is TGCAGCGCCGTACACCGCACAGATACGCAGTATTTT.

This clone was observed at least ten times. The same CDR3 can be traced to other DNA sequences in this sample. The chain is built from TRBV30 and TRBJ1-1; unclear D gene. This CDR3 spans 13 amino acids. The ends were cut back, 0 bases at V and 1 base at J, with 6 bases in the middle. Per the germline V gene, CDR1 is GTSNPN and CDR2 is SVGIG (reference sequence). The CDR3 bases are TGTGCCTGGAGTGTACCAGGGAACACTGAAGCTTTCTTT. Protein sequence: CAWSVPGNTEAFF.

In this sample, this clone turned up a few times. This chain uses TRBV4-2 with TRBJ2-7; 7 positions match TRBD2. CDR1 is LGHNA, CDR2 YNFKEQ, per germline. V shed 0 bases, J shed 4 bases, and the junction held 9 bases outside the gene matches. CDR3 size: 16 residues. CDR3 sequence: CASSQDGGGPQYEQYF. CDR3 bases: TGTGCCAGCAGCCAAGACGGCGGGGGACCCCAATACGAGCAGTACTTC.

This clone has just a few counts. J is TRBJ2-5 and V is TRBV6-6, with 7 bases lining up with TRBD2. The CDR3 runs 13 residues. Germline V lookup: CDR1 MNHNY, CDR2 SVGAGI (reference sequence). V lost 7 bases, J lost 4 bases, and 6 bases stayed unmatched. The CDR3 spells CASTRTSGETQYF. CDR3 DNA sequence: TGTGCCAGCACCAGGACTAGTGGAGAGACCCAGTACTTC.

V is TRBV15 and J is TRBJ2-1, with TRBD2 matching 9 bases. V lost 3 bases to trimming and J lost 2 bases; unmatched junction nucleotides: 5. Germline assignment: CDR1 LNHNV and CDR2 YYDKDF (reference sequence). The CDR3 length is 16 residues. The CDR3 region has the DNA TGTGCCACCAGCAGGGGACTAGCTCAGACCTACAATGAGCAGTTCTTC. It yields the protein CATSRGLAQTYNEQFF.

The table lists this clone with a few counts. The chain employs TRBV6-5 and TRBJ2-5, with a possible D match to TRBD2 (6 bases). The V gene's germline CDR1 is MNHEY and CDR2 SVGAGI. The CDR3 runs to 13 residues. V dropped 6 bases and J dropped 5 bases, with 13 bases sitting between them. The CDR3 sequence is CASRRPGVETQYF. The CDR3 DNA reads TGTGCCAGCAGAAGGCCGGGAGTTGAGACCCAGTACTTC.

The rearrangement joins TRBV5-4 to TRBJ2-3, with 9 bases matching TRBD2. The CDR3 length is 15 residues. The ends lost 5 bases at V and 6 bases at J; junction bases unmatched: 10. From germline, CDR1 is SGHNT and CDR2 YYREEE (reference sequence). CDR3 nucleotides: TGTGCCAGCAGAAACCGACTAGCGGTGGGGGATACGCAGTATTTT. It is translated as CASRNRLAVGDTQYF.

The gene calls are TRBV4-1 and TRBJ2-7, with D tentatively TRBD1 (6 bases). The CDR3 has 15 residues. Germline CDR1 is MGHRA and CDR2 is YSYEKL. The V gene lost 1 base and the J gene lost 5 bases, with 15 bases spanning the gap. For the CDR3, the DNA is TGCGCCAGCAGCCAAGCTGTATACAGGGTCAACGAGCAGTACTTC. Translating it yields CASSQAVYRVNEQYF.